This record concerns one T cell receptor (beta chain) sequence. Its antigen is still unknown. Lung cancer patients with chemo-refractory metastatic non-small-cell disease were given focal radiation plus CTLA-4 blockade with ipilimumab. The data were taken from a study of radiotherapy plus CTLA-4 blockade in lung cancer. Study background: Among enrolled patients, over 15% responded and around 30% achieved disease control.

Whole-study results and caveats: Expansion of tumor-derived TCR clones was observed in blood after radiotherapy plus ipilimumab. Increased serum interferon-beta after radiation also reportedly predicted response strongly.

The table came from immunoSEQ multiplex PCR; TCRdb's copy has only in-frame clones and leaves some out. This table has about 28,000 clones, about 80% appearing once. Germline values: CDR1 SGDLS, CDR2 YYNGEE. Trimming stripped 0 bases from V and 8 bases from J, with 9 bases between. The CDR3 is 13 amino acids. The material was peripheral blood, obtained from a patient treated with radiotherapy plus ipilimumab. The receptor's source is a human donor with non-small cell lung cancer that progressed on radiotherapy plus ipilimumab. The genes are TRBV9 and TRBJ2-4, with D hard to call. For the CDR3, the DNA is TGTGCCAGCAGCGTAGACGAGAGAGACATTCAGTACTTC. Amino acid sequence: CASSVDERDIQYF.